This T cell receptor beta chain emerged from a study of blood T cell repertoires in COVID-19. The table came from immunoSEQ multiplex PCR; TCRdb's copy has only in-frame clones and leaves some out. This table holds over 200,000 clones, 80% to 90% found once. Participants came from fewer than 25 US areas, aged roughly 18 to 95 years. Participant reports of clinical history set cohort assignment. CDR1 LNHDA and CDR2 SQIVND come from the germline V gene (reference sequence). Trimming took off 4 bases at V and 0 bases at J, with 13 bases between the two ends. This CDR3 spans 16 amino acids. This clonotype was obtained from a man younger than 35 with acute COVID-19. The chain employs TRBV19 and TRBJ1-3; weak D call: TRBD1 (5 bases). Sequencing was done on a sample of PBMCs or T cells enriched from blood (not recorded which). Here the CDR3 DNA reads TGTGCCAGTAGTACCGGGGGAGTCCGCTCTGGAAACACCATATATTTT. Its protein is CASSTGGVRSGNTIYF.